This TCR beta chain was observed in a study of beta chain features in type 1 diabetes. Germline CDR1 is MNHEY and CDR2 is SVGAGI. The CDR3 runs to 14 residues. V was trimmed by 8 bases and J by 4 bases, leaving 17 bases between them. In this sample, this clone turned up a few times. Antigen specificity is unknown. Isolation of CD4+ naive, central memory, regulatory and stem cell-like memory cells was achieved by sorting via CD45RO/CCR7/CD25/CD127/CD95/CD27. Overall study results and limits: Shortening of TCRB CDR3s, moderate but significant, appeared in all four CD4+ subsets of Type 1 diabetes patients. Within patients, naive, central memory and Treg TCRB repertoires seemed more similar than within healthy donors.

Investigators reverse transcribed all isolated RNA, so they sequenced expressed TCRB transcripts. Using immunoSEQ multiplex PCR, the repertoire was profiled, and TCRdb retains in-frame clones only, with some absent. The data contain 310,000 or so clones, about 11% of them singletons. This sequence originates from a woman aged 25 to 45 in good health. The sequenced sample consisted of naive CD4+ T cells from blood. This sequence joins TRBV6-5 and TRBJ2-5; tentative D call: TRBD2 (5 bases). CDR3 loop: CASRRGEGAETQYF. In nucleotides, the CDR3 is TGTGCCAGCCGACGCGGCGAGGGAGCAGAGACCCAGTACTTC.